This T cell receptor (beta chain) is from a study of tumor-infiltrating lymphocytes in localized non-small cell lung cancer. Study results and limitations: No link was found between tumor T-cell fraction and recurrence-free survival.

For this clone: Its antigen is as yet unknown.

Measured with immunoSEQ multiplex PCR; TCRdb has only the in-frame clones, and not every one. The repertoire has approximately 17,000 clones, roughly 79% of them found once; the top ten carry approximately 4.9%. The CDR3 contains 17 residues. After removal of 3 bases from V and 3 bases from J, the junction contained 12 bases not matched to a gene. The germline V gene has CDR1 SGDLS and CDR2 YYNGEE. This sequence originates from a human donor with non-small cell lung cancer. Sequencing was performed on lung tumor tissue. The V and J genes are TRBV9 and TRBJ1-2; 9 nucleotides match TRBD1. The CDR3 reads CASSANRGRNQDYGYTF. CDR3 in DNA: TGTGCCAGCAGCGCAAACAGGGGGCGAAACCAGGACTATGGCTACACCTTC.